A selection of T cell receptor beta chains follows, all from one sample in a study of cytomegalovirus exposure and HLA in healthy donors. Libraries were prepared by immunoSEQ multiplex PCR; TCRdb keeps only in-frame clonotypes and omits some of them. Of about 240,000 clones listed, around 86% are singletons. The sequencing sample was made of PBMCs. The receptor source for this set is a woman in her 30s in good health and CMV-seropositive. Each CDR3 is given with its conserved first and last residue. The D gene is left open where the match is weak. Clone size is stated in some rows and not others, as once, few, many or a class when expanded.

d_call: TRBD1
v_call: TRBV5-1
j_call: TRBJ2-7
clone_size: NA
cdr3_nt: TGCGCCAGCAGCTTGGGGGCAGGGGGTAGCTACGAGCAGTACTTC
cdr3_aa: CASSLGAGGSYEQYF

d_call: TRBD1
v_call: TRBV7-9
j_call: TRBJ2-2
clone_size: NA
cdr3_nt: TGTGCCCACAAAGACCGCGGACAGGGGGAAAACACCGGGGAGCTGTTTTTT
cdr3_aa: CAHKDRGQGENTGELFF

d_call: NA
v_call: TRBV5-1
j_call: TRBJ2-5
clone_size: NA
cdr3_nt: TGCGCCAGCAGCTTGACAGAAGAGACCCAGTACTTC
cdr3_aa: CASSLTEETQYF

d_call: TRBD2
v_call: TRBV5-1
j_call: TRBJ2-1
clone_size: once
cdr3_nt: TGCGCCAGCAACGGACTAGCGGGAGTAAACAATGAGCAGTTCTTC
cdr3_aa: CASNGLAGVNNEQFF

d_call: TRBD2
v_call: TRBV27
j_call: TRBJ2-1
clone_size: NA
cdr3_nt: TGTGCCAGCAGTTTACTAGCGGGAGGTGGCCACAATGAGCAGTTCTTC
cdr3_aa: CASSLLAGGGHNEQFF

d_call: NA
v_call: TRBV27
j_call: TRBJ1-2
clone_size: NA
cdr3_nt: TGTGCCAGCAGTTTATCAGGGGACTATGGCTACACCTTC
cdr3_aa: CASSLSGDYGYTF

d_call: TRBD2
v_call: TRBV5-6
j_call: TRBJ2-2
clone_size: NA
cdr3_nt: TGTGCCAGCAGCTTGGTGGCGGGAGGGGGCACCGGGGAGCTGTTTTTT
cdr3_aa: CASSLVAGGGTGELFF

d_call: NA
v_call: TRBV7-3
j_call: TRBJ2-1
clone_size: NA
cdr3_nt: TGTGCCAGCAGCTTAACGGTCGCTGAGGTTGGTGAGCAGTTCTTC
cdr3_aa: CASSLTVAEVGEQFF

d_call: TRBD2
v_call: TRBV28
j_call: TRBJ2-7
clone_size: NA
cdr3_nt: TGTGCCAGCAGTTCCCCTATAGCGGGAGGGCCCTACGAGCAGTACTTC
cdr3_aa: CASSSPIAGGPYEQYF

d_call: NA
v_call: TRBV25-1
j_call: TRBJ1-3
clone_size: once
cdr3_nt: TGTGCCAGCAGTGATTACAGGGATTCTGGAAACACCATATATTTT
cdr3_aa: CASSDYRDSGNTIYF

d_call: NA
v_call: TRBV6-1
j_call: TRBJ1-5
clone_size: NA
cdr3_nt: TGTGCCGCCAACCAGGCTGGTAGCAATCAGCCCCAGCATTTT
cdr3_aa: CAANQAGSNQPQHF

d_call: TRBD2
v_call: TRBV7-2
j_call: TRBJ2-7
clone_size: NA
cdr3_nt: TGTGCCAGCAGCTTAGGAGCGGGAGCCTACGAGCAGTACTTC
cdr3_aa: CASSLGAGAYEQYF

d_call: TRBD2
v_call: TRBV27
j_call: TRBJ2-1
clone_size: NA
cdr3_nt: TGTGCCAGCAGTTTACTAGCGGGGGTCTCCTACAATGAGCAGTTCTTC
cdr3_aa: CASSLLAGVSYNEQFF

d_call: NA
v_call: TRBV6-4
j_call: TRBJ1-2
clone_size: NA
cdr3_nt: TGTGCCAGCAGTGACTCGAACGGCTATGGCTACACCTTC
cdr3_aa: CASSDSNGYGYTF

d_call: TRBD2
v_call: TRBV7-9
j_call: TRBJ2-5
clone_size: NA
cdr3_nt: TGTGCCAGCAGCTTAGCGGGAGGGTTGGTGGAGACCCAGTACTTC
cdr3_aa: CASSLAGGLVETQYF

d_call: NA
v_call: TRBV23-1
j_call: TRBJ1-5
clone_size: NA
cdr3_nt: TGCGCCAGCAGTCAATCGGGCCCCCTCCGGAGGTGGACCCAGCATTTT
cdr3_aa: CASSQSGPLRRWTQHF

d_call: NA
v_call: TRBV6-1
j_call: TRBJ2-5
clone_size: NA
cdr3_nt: TGTGCCAGCAGTGAAGCAATGGCAGTAGAGACCCAGTACTTC
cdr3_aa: CASSEAMAVETQYF

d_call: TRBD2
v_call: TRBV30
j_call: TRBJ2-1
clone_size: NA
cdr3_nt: TGTGCCTGGAGCGTCTACGGGACTACCTACAATGAGCAGTTCTTC
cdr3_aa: CAWSVYGTTYNEQFF

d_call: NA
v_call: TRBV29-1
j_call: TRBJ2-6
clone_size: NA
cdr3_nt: TGCAGCGTTGGACAAAGCTCTGGGGCCAACGTCCTGACTTTC
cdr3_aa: CSVGQSSGANVLTF

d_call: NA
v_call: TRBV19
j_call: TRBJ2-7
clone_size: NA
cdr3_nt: TGTGCCAGTAGTAGAGACTCGTCAATCGGCGAGCAGTACTTC
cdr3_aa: CASSRDSSIGEQYF

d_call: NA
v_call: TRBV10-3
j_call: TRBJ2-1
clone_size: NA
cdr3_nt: TGTGCCATCAGTGAGAGCCAAGACAATGAGCAGTTCTTC
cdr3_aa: CAISESQDNEQFF

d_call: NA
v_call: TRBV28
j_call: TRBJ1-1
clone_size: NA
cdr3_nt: TGTGCCAGCAGTTCCCGCTTAACAGGGAACACTGAAGCTTTCTTT
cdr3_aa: CASSSRLTGNTEAFF

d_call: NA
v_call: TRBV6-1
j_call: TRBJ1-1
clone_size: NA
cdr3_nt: TGTGCCAGCAGCCCAGGGGCCTTTCTGAACACTGAAGCTTTCTTT
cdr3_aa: CASSPGAFLNTEAFF

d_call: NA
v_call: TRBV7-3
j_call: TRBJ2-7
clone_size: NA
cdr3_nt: TGTGCCAGCAGCCAGAACAGGGGGGAGGGTTACGAGCAGTACTTC
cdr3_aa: CASSQNRGEGYEQYF

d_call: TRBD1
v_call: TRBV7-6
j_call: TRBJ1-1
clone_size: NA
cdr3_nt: TGTGCCAGCAGCTTACCTGGGGGACAGGGGGCTGAAGCTTTCTTT
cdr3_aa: CASSLPGGQGAEAFF

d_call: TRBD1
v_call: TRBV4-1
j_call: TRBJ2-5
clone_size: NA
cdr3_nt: TGCGCCAGCAGCCAAGGAGGGGGCTGGCAGGACCAAGAGACCCAGTACTTC
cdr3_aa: CASSQGGGWQDQETQYF

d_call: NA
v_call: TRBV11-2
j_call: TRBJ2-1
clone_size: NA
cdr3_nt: TGTGCCAGCAGCTTCGGCCACCTTTCTGGAGGGGGCCCCCAGAATGAGCAGTTCTTC
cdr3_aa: CASSFGHLSGGGPQNEQFF

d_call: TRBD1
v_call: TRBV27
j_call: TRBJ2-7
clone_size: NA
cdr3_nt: TGTGCCAGCAGTTTAAGGGGTCAGGGGGCCTACGAGCAGTACTTC
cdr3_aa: CASSLRGQGAYEQYF

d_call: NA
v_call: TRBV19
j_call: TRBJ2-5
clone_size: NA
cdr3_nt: TGTGCCAGTAGTTCGGGACACAACCAAGAGACCCAGTACTTC
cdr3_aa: CASSSGHNQETQYF

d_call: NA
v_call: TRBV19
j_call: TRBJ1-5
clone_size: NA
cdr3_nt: TGTGCCAGTAGCAGGACAGTCTATAGCAATCAGCCCCAGCATTTT
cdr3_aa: CASSRTVYSNQPQHF

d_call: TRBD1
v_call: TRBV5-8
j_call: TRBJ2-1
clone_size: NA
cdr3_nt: TGTGCCAGCAGCTTGGTCTTGACAGGGGGAGGTGAGCAGTTCTTC
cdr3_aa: CASSLVLTGGGEQFF

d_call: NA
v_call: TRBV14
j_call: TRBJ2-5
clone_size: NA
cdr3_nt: TGTGCCAGCAGCCAAGAGTGGGGGCTAGAGACCCAGTACTTC
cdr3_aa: CASSQEWGLETQYF

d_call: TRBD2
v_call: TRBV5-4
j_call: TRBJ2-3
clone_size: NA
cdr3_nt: TGTGCCAGCAGCTCTAGCGGGAGTGCAAGCACAGATACGCAGTATTTT
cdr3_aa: CASSSSGSASTDTQYF

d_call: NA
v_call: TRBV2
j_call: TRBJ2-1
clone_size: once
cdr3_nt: TGTGCCAGCGGACCTCGGGGCGGGACCTACAATGAGCAGTTCTTC
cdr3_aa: CASGPRGGTYNEQFF

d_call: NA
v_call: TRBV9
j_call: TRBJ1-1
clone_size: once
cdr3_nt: TGTGCCAGCAGCGTAGTACAGGGAACTGAAGCTTTCTTT
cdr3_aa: CASSVVQGTEAFF

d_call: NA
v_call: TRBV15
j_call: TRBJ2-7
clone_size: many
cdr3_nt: TGTGCCACCAGCAGAGACAGGGCGTCCTACGAGCAGTACTTC
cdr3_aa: CATSRDRASYEQYF

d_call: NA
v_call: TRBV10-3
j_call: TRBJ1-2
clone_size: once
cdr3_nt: TGTGCCATCTTGAGGTTCAACTATGGCTACACCTTC
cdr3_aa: CAILRFNYGYTF

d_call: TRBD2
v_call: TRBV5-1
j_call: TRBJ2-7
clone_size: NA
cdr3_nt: TGCGCCAGCAGCTTAGGGACGGGGGGAAGGTCCTACGAGCAGTACTTC
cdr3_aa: CASSLGTGGRSYEQYF

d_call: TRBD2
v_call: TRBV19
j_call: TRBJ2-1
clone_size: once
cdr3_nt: TGTGCCAGTAGTAGAACTTCGGCGGGGGGGGGAAATGAGCAGTTCTTC
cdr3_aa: CASSRTSAGGGNEQFF

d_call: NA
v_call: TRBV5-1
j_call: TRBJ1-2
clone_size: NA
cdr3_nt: TGCGCCAGCGGAAGGGAGAATGGCTACACCTTC
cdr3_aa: CASGRENGYTF

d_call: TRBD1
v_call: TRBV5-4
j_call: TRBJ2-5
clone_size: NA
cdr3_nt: TGTGCCAGCAGCCCCCCGGGACAGCAGCAAGAGACCCAGTACTTC
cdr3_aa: CASSPPGQQQETQYF

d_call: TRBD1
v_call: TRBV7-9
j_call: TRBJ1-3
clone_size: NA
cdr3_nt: TGTGCCAGCAGCTTGATGACAGGGGCTGGAGTCACCATATATTTT
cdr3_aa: CASSLMTGAGVTIYF

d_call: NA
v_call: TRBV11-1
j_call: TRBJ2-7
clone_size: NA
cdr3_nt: TGTGCCAGCAGCCCTTTTGCGGGACCCTACTCCGAGCAGTACTTC
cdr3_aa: CASSPFAGPYSEQYF

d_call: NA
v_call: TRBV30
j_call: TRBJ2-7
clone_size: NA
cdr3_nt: TGTGCCTGGAGTCCGACTGCAAACTACGAGCAGTACTTC
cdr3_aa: CAWSPTANYEQYF

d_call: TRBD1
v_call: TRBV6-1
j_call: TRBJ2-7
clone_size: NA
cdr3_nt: TGTGCCAGCAGTGATTGGACAGGGAAGGACGAGCAGTACTTC
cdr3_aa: CASSDWTGKDEQYF

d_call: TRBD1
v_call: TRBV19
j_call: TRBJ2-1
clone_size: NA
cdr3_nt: TGTGCCAGTAGTATAAGGACAGGGGATGAGCAGTTCTTC
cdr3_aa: CASSIRTGDEQFF

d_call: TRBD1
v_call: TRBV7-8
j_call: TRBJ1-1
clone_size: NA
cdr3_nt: TGTGCCAGCAGCTTCACAGGGGGCAGCACTGAAGCTTTCTTT
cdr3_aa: CASSFTGGSTEAFF

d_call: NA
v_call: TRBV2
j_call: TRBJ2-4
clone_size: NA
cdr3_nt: TGTGCCAGCAGTGCAAACACAGGGACCAAAAACATTCAGTACTTC
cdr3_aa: CASSANTGTKNIQYF